Presented here are 29 T cell receptor beta chains from one specimen sequenced in a study of cytomegalovirus exposure and HLA in healthy donors (dated by TCRdb to the late 2010s). The library was produced with the immunoSEQ multiplex PCR assay. For the multiplex PCR, a mixture combining 60 forward primers for TCR Vbeta segments and 13 reverse primers for TCR Jbeta segments was used. TCRdb limited this immuneACCESS table to in-frame rearrangements with V and J called. A share of clones is missing; checked studies link under half to unresolved V genes, and the rest is unexplained. Within this sample are 90,000 to 120,000 clones, with roughly 80% of them counted one time only. 2% to 2.5% of the sample is taken by the ten largest. What was sequenced was PBMCs. The receptor source for this set is a man aged 25 to 40 in good health and CMV-seronegative.

This chain uses TRBV7-3 with TRBJ1-1; D not resolved. The CDR3 sequence is 15 residues long. Germline values: CDR1 SGHTA, CDR2 FQGTGA. Trimming left V 5 bases short and J 0 bases short, with 13 bases between. CDR3 DNA sequence: TGTGCCAGCAGCCTTAATGAAGCTATGAACACTGAAGCTTTCTTT. Translated, it gives CASSLNEAMNTEAFF.

This clone was found once. The J gene is TRBJ2-3, the V gene TRBV30; the match to TRBD2 covers 10 bases. V lost 0 bases to trimming and J lost 3 bases; unmatched junction nucleotides: 6. The CDR3 loop spans 16 amino acids. Looked up from germline, CDR1 is GTSNPN and CDR2 is SVGIG (reference sequence). CDR3 sequence reads: CAWSVQLAGITDTQYF. The CDR3 nucleotides read TGTGCCTGGAGTGTACAACTAGCGGGAATAACAGATACGCAGTATTTT.

This clone turned up a few times. V is TRBV6-1 and J is TRBJ2-3; TRBD2 aligns across 13 bases. Trimming removed 0 bases from V and 4 bases from J; junction bases left unmatched: 1. The CDR3 is 16 residues long. CDR1 MNHNS and CDR2 SASEGT come from the germline V gene. The CDR3 sequence is CASSEALAGGADTQYF. In DNA form, the CDR3 reads TGTGCCAGCAGTGAAGCACTAGCGGGGGGGGCAGATACGCAGTATTTT.

This chain uses TRBV11-2 with TRBJ2-3, with 10 bases fitting TRBD2. J lost 3 bases, V lost 8 bases, and 5 bases had no gene match. This CDR3 spans 14 amino acids. CDR1 SGHAT and CDR2 FQNNGV come from the germline V gene. The chain's CDR3 is CASSGLAETDTQYF. The CDR3 region has the DNA TGTGCCAGCTCCGGACTAGCGGAAACAGATACGCAGTATTTT.

This chain joins TRBV5-1 and TRBJ2-5; perhaps TRBD2 as D (5 bases). The CDR3 is made up of 15 amino acids. Trimming took 7 bases from V and 4 from J, leaving 20 bases between them. CDR1 SGHRS and CDR2 YFSETQ come from the germline V gene. The CDR3 reads CASPRWASLAETQYF. The CDR3 bases are TGCGCCAGCCCCCGGTGGGCTAGCCTCGCAGAGACCCAGTACTTC.

CDR3 residues: CASSDFLAGELYEQFF. CDR3 coding DNA: TGCGCCAGCAGTGATTTTCTAGCGGGAGAGCTCTATGAGCAGTTCTTC. This rearrangement joins TRBV10-2 to TRBJ2-1; 10 bases fit TRBD2. With 3 bases clipped from V and 8 bases from J, the junction kept 10 bases outside the gene matches. This CDR3 region has 16 residues. Germline-derived CDR1 and CDR2 are WSHSY and SAAADI.

The chain recombines TRBV28 with TRBJ1-5; D call uncertain. V lost 3 bases and J lost 2, with 11 bases in between. Germline loops: CDR1 MDHEN, CDR2 SYDVKM. The CDR3 extends over 15 amino acids. The CDR3 loop is CASSLSGLGNQPQHF. CDR3 DNA sequence: TGTGCCAGCAGTTTGTCAGGACTTGGCAATCAGCCCCAGCATTTT.

The gene calls are TRBV28 and TRBJ1-1; D not certain. V was clipped by 6 bases and J by 7 bases, with 12 bases between them. Germline V gives CDR1 MDHEN, CDR2 SYDVKM. This CDR3 is 12 amino acids long. CDR3 amino acids: CASSAGWVEAFF. CDR3 DNA sequence: TGTGCCAGCAGCGCCGGGTGGGTTGAAGCTTTCTTT.

This chain connects TRBV7-2 to TRBJ2-7; 13 positions agree with TRBD2. This CDR3 region has 16 residues. The germline V gene encodes CDR1 SGHTA and CDR2 FQGNSA. After removal of 4 bases from V and 6 bases from J, the junction contained 9 bases not matched to a gene. CDR3 DNA sequence: TGTGCCAGCAGCTACACTAGCGGGAGGGCCTCCGGCGAGCAGTACTTC. This gives the protein CASSYTSGRASGEQYF.

V is TRBV9 and J is TRBJ2-1, with 10 bases fitting TRBD2. Germline V gene lookup returns CDR1 SGDLS and CDR2 YYNGEE. CDR3 length: 15 residues. Trimming cost V 5 bases and J 4 bases; bases outside gene matches: 6. The DNA of the CDR3 is TGTGCCAGCAGTCTCAGCGGGGGGGGATACAATGAGCAGTTCTTC. This encodes CASSLSGGGYNEQFF. The full variable domain, with the rest looked up from reference TRBV9 and TRBJ2-1, is DSGVTQTPKHLITATGQRVTLRCSPRSGDLSVYWYQQSLDQGLQFLIQYYNGEERAKGNILERFSAQQFPDLHSELNLSSLELGDSALYFCASSLSGGGYNEQFFGPGTRLTVL.

The chain combines TRBV7-9 with TRBJ2-7; no clear D. CDR3 size: 12 residues. Trimming removed 10 bases at V and 3 bases at J, with 13 bases between. The germline gives CDR1 SEHNR, CDR2 FQNEAQ (reference sequence). The CDR3 here is CATSGSGYEQYF. The CDR3 DNA reads TGTGCCACAAGTGGATCGGGCTACGAGCAGTACTTC.

The CDR3 DNA follows: TGTGCCAGCAGCTTAACAAAACACAGGGTGGAGACCCAGTACTTC. As protein: CASSLTKHRVETQYF. The V and J genes are TRBV7-2 and TRBJ2-5; possibly TRBD1 for D (6 bases). CDR3 length: 15 amino acids. Looked up from germline, CDR1 is SGHTA and CDR2 is FQGNSA. The V gene lost 2 bases and the J gene lost 5 bases, with 15 bases spanning the gap.

This sequence joins TRBV7-3 and TRBJ2-5; the D gene is possibly TRBD2 (11 bases). This CDR3 has 19 amino acids. V was pared by 4 bases and J by 2 bases, with 26 bases between. The germline V gene encodes CDR1 SGHTA and CDR2 FQGTGA. The CDR3 protein is CASSSGTGEASGGQETQYF. For the CDR3, the DNA is TGTGCCAGCAGCTCCGGGACAGGGGAGGCTAGCGGGGGGCAAGAGACCCAGTACTTC. Based on the CDR3 plus reference TRBV7-3 and TRBJ2-5, the full variable domain is GAGVSQTPSNKVTEKGKYVELRCDPISGHTALYWYRQSLGQGPEFLIYFQGTGAADDSGLPNDRFFAVRPEGSVSTLKIQRTERGDSAVYLCASSSGTGEASGGQETQYFGPGTRLLVL.

This chain links TRBV5-1 with TRBJ2-7, with 14 bases fitting TRBD2. Germline-derived CDR1 and CDR2 are SGHRS and YFSETQ. This CDR3 region has 18 residues. V trimming: 4 bases; J trimming: 0 bases; junction bases outside the gene matches: 9. The CDR3 protein is CASSGPGTSGGLSYEQYF. Written as DNA, the CDR3 is TGCGCCAGCAGCGGGCCCGGGACTAGCGGGGGCCTCTCCTACGAGCAGTACTTC.

The chain links TRBV2 to TRBJ2-5; 9 nucleotides match TRBD1. V lost 11 bases, J lost 5 bases, and 3 bases stayed unmatched. CDR3 length: 11 amino acids. Germline loops: CDR1 SNHLY, CDR2 FYNNEI. The CDR3 DNA sequence: TGTGCCGGCGACAGGGGGGAGACCCAGTACTTC. Translated: CAGDRGETQYF. Combining the CDR3 with reference TRBV2 and TRBJ2-5 gives the whole variable domain EPEVTQTPSHQVTQMGQEVILRCVPISNHLYFYWYRQILGQKVEFLVSFYNNEISEKSEIFDDQFSVERPDGSNFTLKIRSTKLEDSAMYFCAGDRGETQYFGPGTRLLVL.

The chain is built from TRBV5-1 and TRBJ2-1, with 7 positions matching TRBD2. Germline assignment: CDR1 SGHRS and CDR2 YFSETQ. The CDR3 is 13 amino acids. J lost 5 bases, V lost 4 bases, and 3 bases had no gene match. CDR3 sequence: CASSRGRDNEQFF. CDR3 nucleotides: TGCGCCAGCAGCCGGGGGAGGGACAATGAGCAGTTCTTC.

This clone occurred once. This chain uses TRBV5-1 with TRBJ2-7; D is uncertain. Looked up from germline, CDR1 is SGHRS and CDR2 is YFSETQ. The CDR3 has 12 residues. Trimming took 0 bases from V and 6 from J, leaving 7 bases between them. The CDR3 loop reads CASSLAGSEQYF. The CDR3 nucleotides are TGCGCCAGCAGCTTGGCCGGTAGCGAGCAGTACTTC.

This clone occurred once. The V and J genes are TRBV5-1 and TRBJ1-5; D ambiguous. The ends were cut back, 0 bases at V and 7 bases at J, with 14 bases in the middle. Per the germline V gene, CDR1 is SGHRS and CDR2 is YFSETQ. CDR3 length: 15 amino acids. The CDR3 DNA sequence: TGCGCCAGCAGCTTGGGGCCCCTCGCCGGGCAGCCCCAGCATTTT. Translation: CASSLGPLAGQPQHF. Filled out from reference TRBV5-1 and TRBJ1-5, the complete variable domain reads KAGVTQTPRYLIKTRGQQVTLSCSPISGHRSVSWYQQTPGQGLQFLFEYFSETQRNKGNFPGRFSGRQFSNSRSEMNVSTLELGDSALYLCASSLGPLAGQPQHFGDGTRLSIL.

CDR3 in DNA: TGCGCCAGCAGTGAGTTCGGACTAGGGGAAAATGAGCAGTTCTTC. It is translated as CASSEFGLGENEQFF. The chain combines TRBV10-1 with TRBJ2-1, with TRBD2 matching over 7 bases. J gave up 7 bases and V 1 base, and 7 bases lay outside the gene matches. The germline CDR1 and CDR2 sequences are WNHNN and SYGVQD (reference sequence). The CDR3 sequence is 15 residues long.

This clone was detected only once. This chain links TRBV6-1 with TRBJ1-4, with D tentatively TRBD1 (5 bases). V was clipped by 3 bases and J by 0 bases, with 11 bases between them. The CDR3 spans 16 residues. Germline values: CDR1 MNHNS, CDR2 SASEGT. The CDR3 coding sequence is TGTGCCAGCAGTGAGAGGCAGGGCGCAACTAATGAAAAACTGTTTTTT. Translating it yields CASSERQGATNEKLFF.

The chain combines TRBV19 with TRBJ1-1; 10 nucleotides line up with TRBD1. Germline loops: CDR1 LNHDA, CDR2 SQIVND (reference sequence). The J segment lost 6 bases and the V segment lost 6 bases, leaving 10 bases of the junction unmatched. CDR3 length equals 15 residues. The CDR3 DNA is TGTGCCAGTAGCACCGCCGGGACAGGGGCGGCTGAAGCTTTCTTT. Translating it yields CASSTAGTGAAEAFF.

This rearrangement joins TRBV7-8 to TRBJ1-1, with TRBD1 as a possible D gene (5 bases). Trimming took off 0 bases at V and 9 bases at J, with 11 bases between the two ends. This CDR3 is built from 13 residues. The germline CDR1 and CDR2 sequences are SGHVS and FQNEAQ. The CDR3 DNA is TGTGCCAGCAGCTTAGCGTCCAGGGTCCAAGCTTTCTTT. Encoded protein: CASSLASRVQAFF.

The gene calls are TRBV7-8 and TRBJ2-5, with 7 bases that match TRBD1. The CDR3 covers 15 residues. The J segment lost 4 bases and the V segment lost 6 bases, leaving 11 bases of the junction unmatched. CDR1 and CDR2 (germline): SGHVS, FQNEAQ. The CDR3 bases are TGTGCCAGCAGTCTCTACAGGGGATTAGGAGAGACCCAGTACTTC. Translated, it gives CASSLYRGLGETQYF.

This chain connects TRBV30 to TRBJ2-1; maybe TRBD1 (6 bases). The V gene lost 0 bases and the J gene lost 0 bases, with 9 bases spanning the gap. CDR3 length equals 15 residues. CDR1 and CDR2 from the germline V gene are GTSNPN and SVGIG (reference sequence). CDR3 sequence reads: CAWSVRGSSYNEQFF. As DNA, the CDR3 is TGTGCCTGGAGTGTCAGGGGTAGCTCCTACAATGAGCAGTTCTTC.

The rearrangement uses TRBV25-1 and TRBJ1-2; D is ambiguous. Germline CDR1 and CDR2: MGHDK and SYGVNS. The CDR3 length is 13 residues. V dropped 6 bases and J dropped 4 bases, with 12 bases sitting between them. CDR3 sequence: CASRRDLGYGYTF. DNA for the CDR3: TGTGCCAGCAGGAGGGATTTGGGCTATGGCTACACCTTC.

The chain has TRBV9 and TRBJ2-1, with 12 bases matching TRBD2. This CDR3 is 18 amino acids long. CDR1 and CDR2 from the germline V gene are SGDLS and YYNGEE. V was clipped by 4 bases and J by 2 bases; unmatched bases: 10. CDR3 region: CASSLEALAGGPYNEQFF. For the CDR3, the DNA is TGTGCCAGCAGCCTTGAAGCACTAGCGGGGGGACCCTACAATGAGCAGTTCTTC. Filled out from reference TRBV9 and TRBJ2-1, the complete variable domain reads DSGVTQTPKHLITATGQRVTLRCSPRSGDLSVYWYQQSLDQGLQFLIQYYNGEERAKGNILERFSAQQFPDLHSELNLSSLELGDSALYFCASSLEALAGGPYNEQFFGPGTRLTVL.

The CDR3 sequence: CASSQDSGILYEQYF. CDR3 in DNA: TGTGCCAGCAGCCAAGATAGCGGGATTCTCTACGAGCAGTACTTC. The rearrangement uses TRBV4-2 and TRBJ2-7; TRBD2 agrees at 8 bases. The J segment lost 3 bases and the V segment lost 0 bases, leaving 4 bases of the junction unmatched. In germline, CDR1 is LGHNA, CDR2 YNFKEQ. The length of the CDR3 is 15 residues.

In its sample, this clone was seen a few times. This sequence joins TRBV28 and TRBJ2-7; D unclear. Germline-derived CDR1 and CDR2 are MDHEN and SYDVKM. The ends were cut back, 6 bases at V and 2 bases at J, with 11 bases in the middle. The CDR3 has 13 residues. The chain's CDR3 is CASSQFTPYEQYF. The CDR3 DNA reads TGTGCCAGCAGCCAATTCACTCCCTACGAGCAGTACTTC.

V is TRBV5-1 and J is TRBJ2-5; D unclear. V gave up 4 bases and J gave up 4 bases, with 11 bases separating them. The CDR3 loop spans 13 amino acids. The germline CDR1 and CDR2 sequences are SGHRS and YFSETQ. CDR3 amino acids: CASSPHRVETQYF. CDR3 nucleotides: TGCGCCAGCAGCCCCCATCGGGTAGAGACCCAGTACTTC.